What follows are 2 T cell receptor beta chains derived from one specimen sequenced in a study of STAT3 mutations in large granular lymphocyte leukemia. The study's findings and limits: Every T-cell large granular lymphocyte leukemia patient had at least one immunodominant TCR beta clonotype.

TCRdb's table, derived via immunoSEQ multiplex PCR, lists solely in-frame clones and lacks some. This sample has roughly 40,000 clones, with roughly 88% found just once. These receptors are not linked to any known antigen. The material sequenced was PBMCs. These receptors all come from a human donor with T large granular lymphocyte leukemia. Some clones in this sample may be carry-over from other donors' samples.

The chain employs TRBV6-5 and TRBJ1-2; D gene unclear. The CDR3 consists of 14 residues. Per germline, CDR1 MNHEY and CDR2 SVGAGI. Between the trimmed V and J ends, which lost 0 bases and 4 bases, there was a span of 9 bases. The CDR3 sequence is CASSYSGVGYGYTF. DNA of the CDR3: TGTGCCAGCAGTTACTCCGGAGTGGGCTATGGCTACACCTTC.

The CDR3 loop is CASSLAAFGGVQPQHF. The CDR3 coding sequence is TGTGCCAGCAGCTTAGCAGCATTCGGAGGGGTACAGCCCCAGCATTTT. The J gene is TRBJ1-5, the V gene TRBV7-8, with D possibly matching TRBD1 (5 bases). This CDR3 has 16 residues. Trimming stripped 0 bases from V and 7 bases from J, with 16 bases between. Looked up from germline, CDR1 is SGHVS and CDR2 is FQNEAQ.